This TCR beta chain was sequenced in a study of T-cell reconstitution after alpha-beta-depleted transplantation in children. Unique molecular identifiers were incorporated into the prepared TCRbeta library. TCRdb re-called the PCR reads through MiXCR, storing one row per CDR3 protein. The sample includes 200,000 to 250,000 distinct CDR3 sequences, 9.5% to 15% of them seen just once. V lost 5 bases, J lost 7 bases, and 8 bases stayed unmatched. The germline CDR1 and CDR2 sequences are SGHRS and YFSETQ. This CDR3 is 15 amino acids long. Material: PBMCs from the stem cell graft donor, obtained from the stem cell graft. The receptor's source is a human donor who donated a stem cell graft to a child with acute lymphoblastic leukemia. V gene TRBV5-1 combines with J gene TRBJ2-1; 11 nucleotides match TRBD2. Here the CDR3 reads CASSLAGGPWNEQFF. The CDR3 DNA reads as TGCGCCAGCAGTTTAGCGGGAGGGCCATGGAATGAGCAGTTCTTC.